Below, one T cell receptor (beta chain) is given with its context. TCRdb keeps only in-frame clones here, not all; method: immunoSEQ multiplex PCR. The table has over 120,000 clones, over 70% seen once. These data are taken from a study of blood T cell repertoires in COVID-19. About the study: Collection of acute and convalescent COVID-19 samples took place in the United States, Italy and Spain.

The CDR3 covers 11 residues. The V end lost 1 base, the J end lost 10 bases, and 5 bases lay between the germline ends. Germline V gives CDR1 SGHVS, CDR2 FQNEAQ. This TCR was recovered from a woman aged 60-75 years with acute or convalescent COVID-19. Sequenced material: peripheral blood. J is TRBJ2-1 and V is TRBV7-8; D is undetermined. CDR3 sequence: CASSLVEEQFF. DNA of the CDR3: TGTGCCAGCAGCTTAGTAGAGGAGCAGTTCTTC. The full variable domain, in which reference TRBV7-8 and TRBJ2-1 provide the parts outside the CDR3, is GAGVSQSPRYKVAKRGQDVALRCDPISGHVSLFWYQQALGQGPEFLTYFQNEAQLDKSGLPSDRFFAERPEGSVSTLKIQRTQQEDSAVYLCASSLVEEQFFGPGTRLTVL.